This TCR beta chain is drawn from a study of blood T cell repertoires in COVID-19. Looking at the study overall: Whether acute or convalescent, the COVID-19 samples came from the United States, Italy and Spain.

This CDR3 is 13 amino acids long. Germline V CDR1 and CDR2: SNHLY, FYNNEI. V dropped 9 bases and J dropped 7 bases, with 16 bases sitting between them. Per the original methods: Reference gene primers were amplified, and this amplification served to estimate nucleated cell counts. Sequenced by immunoSEQ multiplex PCR; TCRdb stores in-frame clones only, minus some. For V, J and clone size, that table is used; D and trimming come from the DNA. Of approximately 24,000 clones in the sample, under 95% were seen once. The chain links TRBV2 to TRBJ1-5; D not resolved. The receptor was isolated from a woman aged 45-65 years with active COVID-19. Sequencing was performed on peripheral blood. The CDR3 DNA reads TGTGCCAGTTCCGGGCCCTCGGGGCAGCCCCAGCATTTT. Its protein is CASSGPSGQPQHF.